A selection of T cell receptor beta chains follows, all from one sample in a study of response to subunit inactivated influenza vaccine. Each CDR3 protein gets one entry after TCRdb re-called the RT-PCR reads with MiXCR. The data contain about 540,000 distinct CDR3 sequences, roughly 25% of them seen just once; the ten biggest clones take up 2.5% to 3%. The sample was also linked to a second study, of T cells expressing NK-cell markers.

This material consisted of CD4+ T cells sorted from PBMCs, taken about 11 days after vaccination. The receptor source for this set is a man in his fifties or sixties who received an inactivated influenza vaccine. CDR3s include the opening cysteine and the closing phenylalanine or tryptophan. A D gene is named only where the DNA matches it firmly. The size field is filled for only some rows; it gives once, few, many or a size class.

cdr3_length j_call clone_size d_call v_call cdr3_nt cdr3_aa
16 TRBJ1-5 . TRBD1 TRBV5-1 TGCGCCAGCAGCTGGGGGACAGGGGGTAGCAATCAGCCCCAGCATTTT CASSWGTGGSNQPQHF
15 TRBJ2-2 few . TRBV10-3 TGTGCCATCAGTCTAAGGACTGTGAACACCGGGGAGCTGTTTTTT CAISLRTVNTGELFF
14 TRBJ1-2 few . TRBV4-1 TGCGCCAGCAGCCAAGCCCCGATCCCCTATGGCTACACCTTC CASSQAPIPYGYTF
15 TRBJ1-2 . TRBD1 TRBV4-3 TGCGCCAGCAGCCACCGGGACAGGGACGATCGTGGCTACTCCTTC CASSHRDRDDRGYSF
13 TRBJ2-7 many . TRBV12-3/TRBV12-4 TGTGCCAGCAGTCCCGGGATCAGGTACGAGCAGTACTTC CASSPGIRYEQYF
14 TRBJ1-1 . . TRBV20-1 TGCAGTGCTACACCCCCGGGGGGTTTTACTGAAGCTTTCTTT CSATPPGGFTEAFF
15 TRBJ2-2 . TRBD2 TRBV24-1 TGTGCCACCAGTGCAGCGGGAGCGAACACCGGGGAGCTGTTTTTT CATSAAGANTGELFF
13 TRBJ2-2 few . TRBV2 TGTGCCAGCCGGATCGCGAACACCGGGGAGCTGTTTTTT CASRIANTGELFF
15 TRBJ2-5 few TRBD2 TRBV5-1 TGCGCCAGCAGCGTGCGGGGGGGAGCACAAGAGACCCAGTACTTC CASSVRGGAQETQYF
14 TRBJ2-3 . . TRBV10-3 TGTGCCATCCGTGGGCGGGTAAACACAGATACGCAGTATTTT CAIRGRVNTDTQYF
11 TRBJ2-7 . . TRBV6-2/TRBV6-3 TGTGCCAGCAGTCCCAGGGTCGTGCAGTACTTC CASSPRVVQYF
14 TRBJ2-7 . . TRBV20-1 TGCAGTGCAGTCCCTCCTAGGCGCTCCTACGAGCAGTACTTC CSAVPPRRSYEQYF
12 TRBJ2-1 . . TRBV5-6 TGTGCCAGCAGCTTGTCTCGGTTTGAGCAGTTCTTC CASSLSRFEQFF
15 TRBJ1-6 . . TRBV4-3 TGCGCCAGCAGGCTAGGCGAGTTCGATAATTCACCCCTCCACTTT CASRLGEFDNSPLHF
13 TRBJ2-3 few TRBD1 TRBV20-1 TGCAGTGCTAGATGGGACAGGTCAGATACGCAGTATTTT CSARWDRSDTQYF
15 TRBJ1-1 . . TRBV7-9 TGTGCCAGCAGCTTAGGACAGTACATGAACACTGAAGCTTTCTTT CASSLGQYMNTEAFF
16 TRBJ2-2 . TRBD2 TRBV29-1 TGCAGCGGCCGATTAGCGGGGGGTTTCGGAACCGGGGAGCTGTTTTTT CSGRLAGGFGTGELFF
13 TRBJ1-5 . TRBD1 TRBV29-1 TGCAGCGTTGAAGGGCGAGGGGGCCAGCCCCAGCATTTT CSVEGRGGQPQHF
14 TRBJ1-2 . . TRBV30 TGTGCCTGGATGGGCGGACGATCTAACTATGGCTACACCTTC CAWMGGRSNYGYTF
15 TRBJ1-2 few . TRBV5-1 TGCGCCAGCAGCCGTGAGCCGGACAGAGCCTATGGCTACACCTTC CASSREPDRAYGYTF
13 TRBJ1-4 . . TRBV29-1 TGCAGTGGCCTTCGGTCCTCTAATGAAAAACTGTTTTTT CSGLRSSNEKLFF
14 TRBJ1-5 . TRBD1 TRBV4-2 TGTGCCAGCAGCCAAGACAGGGGGTATCAGCCCCAGCATTTT CASSQDRGYQPQHF
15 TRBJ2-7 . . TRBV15 TGTGCCACCAGCAGAGACTTTGACAACTCCTACGAGCAGTACTTC CATSRDFDNSYEQYF
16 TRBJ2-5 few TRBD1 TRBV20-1 TGCAGTGCTACCACGCCCCGGACAGGGGGCAGGGAGACCCAGTACTTC CSATTPRTGGRETQYF
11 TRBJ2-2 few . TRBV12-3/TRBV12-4 TGTGCCAGCAGTTTCTACGGGGAGCTGTTTTTT CASSFYGELFF
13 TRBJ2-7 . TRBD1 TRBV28 TGTGCCAGCAGTTTGTCAGACAGGGGGAAGCAGTACTTC CASSLSDRGKQYF
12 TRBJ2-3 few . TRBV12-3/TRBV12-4 TGTGCCAGCACCCCCTCGGTAGATACGCAGTATTTT CASTPSVDTQYF
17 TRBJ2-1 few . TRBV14 TGTGCCAGCAGCCATTATAAGGGGACCCCGCCCTACAATGAGCAGTTCTTC CASSHYKGTPPYNEQFF
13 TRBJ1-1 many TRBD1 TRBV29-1 TGCAGCGTGAGGGGGCGGGTGAACACTGAAGCTTTCTTT CSVRGRVNTEAFF
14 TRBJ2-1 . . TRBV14 TGTGCCAGCAGCCAAGGCCTAACGGGATCTGAGCAGTTCTTC CASSQGLTGSEQFF